These T cell receptor beta chains were read from a single sample in a study of shared clonotypes between healthy human individuals. Sequenced by immunoSEQ multiplex PCR; TCRdb stores in-frame clones only, minus some. The sample includes around 640,000 clones, approximately 96% seen only once; the top ten take roughly 0.12%. Sequencing was performed on naive CD8+ T cells sorted from blood. The receptors originated from a woman in her twenties or thirties in good health. The CDR3 runs from the conserved cysteine through the conserved F or W. D genes are given only for firm matches. The size of a clone is reported for some rows only, either as once, few or many, or as a class for expanded clones.

>TRBD2|.|TRBV7-9|TRBJ2-1
CASSPGRTLTTEQFF
TGTGCCAGCAGCCCCGGGAGGACCCTTACAACTGAGCAGTTCTTC
>.|.|TRBV11-1|TRBJ2-7
CASSPRDRSYEQYF
TGTGCCAGCAGCCCCAGGGATCGCTCCTACGAGCAGTACTTC
>.|once|TRBV11-2|TRBJ2-7
CASIRLERDEQYF
TGTGCCAGCATCCGACTAGAACGGGACGAGCAGTACTTC
>.|.|TRBV4-1|TRBJ2-1
CASSQDSRFDNEQFF
TGCGCCAGCAGCCAAGATTCCCGCTTTGACAATGAGCAGTTCTTC
>.|.|TRBV5-5|TRBJ1-1
CASSLEGGNTEAFF
TGTGCCAGCAGCTTGGAGGGAGGGAACACTGAAGCTTTCTTT
>.|.|TRBV5-5|TRBJ1-1
CASSLGQGHYTEAFF
TGTGCCAGCAGCTTGGGCCAGGGACATTATACTGAAGCTTTCTTT
>.|few|TRBV7-9|TRBJ2-7
CASSLDLLEQYF
TGTGCCAGCAGCTTAGATTTGCTAGAGCAGTACTTC
>TRBD1|.|TRBV5-1|TRBJ2-2
CASSLGRQGAVGELFF
TGCGCCAGCAGCTTGGGACGACAGGGGGCGGTCGGGGAGCTGTTTTTT
>.|.|TRBV6-5|TRBJ1-4
CASSYSMGELMF
TGTGCCAGCAGTTACTCGATGGGGGAATTGATGTTT
>.|.|TRBV2|TRBJ1-1
CASSESGVSMNTEAFF
TGTGCCAGCAGTGAAAGCGGGGTTTCGATGAACACTGAAGCTTTCTTT
>.|.|TRBV28|TRBJ1-1
CASSPRTENTEAFF
TGTGCCAGCAGTCCTAGGACGGAGAACACTGAAGCTTTCTTT
>TRBD1|.|TRBV27|TRBJ1-6
CASSPTGTGNSPLHF
TGTGCCAGCAGTCCAACCGGGACAGGGAATTCACCCCTCCACTTT
>TRBD2|once|TRBV30|TRBJ2-3
CAWTGTSGRRGRDTQYF
TGTGCCTGGACCGGGACTAGCGGGAGACGGGGCAGGGATACGCAGTATTTT
>TRBD2|.|TRBV27|TRBJ2-7
CASSPPGLAGYEQYF
TGTGCCAGCAGTCCCCCGGGACTAGCGGGTTACGAGCAGTACTTC
>TRBD2|.|TRBV28|TRBJ2-1
CASSFSSLADGREEQFF
TGTGCCAGCAGTTTCTCCAGCCTAGCGGACGGAAGAGAAGAGCAGTTCTTC
>TRBD1|.|TRBV27|TRBJ1-1
CASGRGGTEAFF
TGTGCCAGCGGCAGGGGGGGGACTGAAGCTTTCTTT
>TRBD1|.|TRBV7-9|TRBJ2-7
CASSLDRVSSYEQYF
TGTGCCAGCAGCCTGGACAGGGTAAGCTCCTACGAGCAGTACTTC
>TRBD2|.|TRBV6-5|TRBJ2-4
CASSYREGMDIQYF
TGTGCCAGCAGTTACAGGGAGGGAATGGACATTCAGTACTTC
>.|few|TRBV19|TRBJ2-7
CASQDSYEQYF
TGTGCCAGTCAGGACAGTTACGAGCAGTACTTC
>.|once|TRBV5-6|TRBJ1-1
CASSSTDTEAFF
TGTGCCAGCAGCTCGACGGACACTGAAGCTTTCTTT
>TRBD2|.|TRBV7-6|TRBJ2-1
CASSLGTTNEQFF
TGTGCCAGCAGCCTGGGGACTACCAATGAGCAGTTCTTC
>TRBD2|.|TRBV7-9|TRBJ2-7
CASSLEAGSSYEQYF
TGTGCCAGCAGCTTAGAAGCGGGGAGCTCCTACGAGCAGTACTTC
>.|.|TRBV7-9|TRBJ2-7
CASSLGVSAGQYF
TGTGCCAGCAGCCTGGGGGTCTCCGCAGGGCAGTACTTC
>.|.|TRBV28|TRBJ2-2
CASSPPNTGELFF
TGTGCCAGCAGTCCCCCGAACACCGGGGAGCTGTTTTTT
>.|once|TRBV6-5|TRBJ2-3
CASSYSDSYTDTQYF
TGTGCCAGCAGTTACTCCGACAGTTACACAGATACGCAGTATTTT
>TRBD2|.|TRBV15|TRBJ2-7
CATSRLAGSIYEQYF
TGTGCCACCAGCAGGTTAGCGGGTTCGATCTACGAGCAGTACTTC
>.|.|TRBV27|TRBJ1-1
CASSLWEGNGEAFF
TGTGCCAGCAGTTTATGGGAAGGGAACGGTGAAGCTTTCTTT
>.|.|TRBV7-2|TRBJ2-7
CASSHGVGEQYF
TGTGCCAGCAGCCACGGGGTTGGGGAGCAGTACTTC
>TRBD2|.|TRBV6-5|TRBJ2-1
CASSYSISGEYNEQFF
TGTGCCAGCAGTTACTCGATTAGCGGGGAATACAATGAGCAGTTCTTC
>TRBD2|.|TRBV29-1|TRBJ2-1
CSVTSGFYNEQFF
TGCAGCGTGACTAGCGGGTTCTACAATGAGCAGTTCTTC
>.|once|TRBV27|TRBJ2-3
CASSEDVLRGDTQYF
TGTGCCAGCAGTGAAGATGTCCTGCGGGGAGATACGCAGTATTTT
>.|.|TRBV6-5|TRBJ2-1
CASGYNEQFF
TGTGCCAGCGGATATAATGAGCAGTTCTTC
>.|.|TRBV28|TRBJ2-1
CASSLFRASARDEQFF
TGTGCCAGCAGTTTATTTCGGGCCTCGGCCCGGGATGAGCAGTTCTTC
>TRBD1|.|TRBV25-1|TRBJ2-5
CASSPWGQGRGETQYF
TGTGCCAGCAGTCCATGGGGACAGGGGCGGGGGGAGACCCAGTACTTC
>.|.|TRBV27|TRBJ1-1
CASSPGQNTEAFF
TGTGCCAGCAGTCCCGGACAAAACACTGAAGCTTTCTTT
>.|.|TRBV9|TRBJ2-1
CASSVVSSRDEQFF
TGTGCCAGCAGCGTAGTCTCGAGTCGCGATGAGCAGTTCTTC
>.|.|TRBV27|TRBJ1-1
CASSLARNTEAFF
TGTGCCAGCAGTTTAGCCAGGAACACTGAAGCTTTCTTT
>.|.|TRBV28|TRBJ2-7
CASMLAGDYEQYF
TGTGCCAGCATGTTAGCAGGGGACTACGAGCAGTACTTC
>.|.|TRBV19|TRBJ1-1
CASSMLVSETAFF
TGTGCCAGTAGTATGTTGGTCAGCGAGACTGCTTTCTTT
>.|.|TRBV4-2|TRBJ2-7
CASSHEMTTPYEQYF
TGTGCCAGCAGCCACGAAATGACTACCCCCTACGAGCAGTACTTC
>.|.|TRBV29-1|TRBJ1-2
CSVDPGTNYGYTF
TGCAGCGTAGATCCGGGGACTAACTATGGCTACACCTTC
>.|.|TRBV28|TRBJ2-5
CASSVDLRETQYF
TGTGCCAGCAGTGTTGACTTGAGAGAGACCCAGTACTTC
>TRBD2|.|TRBV28|TRBJ2-2
CASRKTSGRAFAGELFF
TGTGCCAGCAGGAAGACTAGCGGGAGGGCATTCGCCGGGGAGCTGTTTTTT
>TRBD2|.|TRBV7-9|TRBJ2-7
CASSPPQRESYEQYF
TGTGCCAGCAGCCCCCCCCAGCGGGAATCCTACGAGCAGTACTTC
>TRBD1|.|TRBV28|TRBJ2-2
CASRIQGDTGELFF
TGTGCCAGCAGGATACAGGGGGACACCGGGGAGCTGTTTTTT
>.|.|TRBV5-6|TRBJ2-7
CASSLWESPYEQYF
TGTGCCAGCAGCTTGTGGGAATCCCCCTACGAGCAGTACTTC
>.|.|TRBV4-2|TRBJ2-7
CASSQVGRLSYEQYF
TGTGCCAGCAGCCAAGTCGGTCGACTCTCCTACGAGCAGTACTTC
>.|few|TRBV2|TRBJ2-7
CASSQDWVEQYF
TGTGCCAGCAGCCAGGATTGGGTCGAGCAGTACTTC
>.|.|TRBV5-4|TRBJ1-1
CASSYPGGPEAFF
TGTGCCAGCAGCTACCCTGGAGGACCTGAAGCTTTCTTT